The T cell receptor (beta chain) under discussion was sequenced for a study of blood T cell repertoires in COVID-19. Study-wide context: Collection of acute and convalescent COVID-19 samples took place in the United States, Italy and Spain. PBMCs, B-cell-depleted T cells, or T cells provided the cDNA or gDNA that made up the material.

Germline loops: CDR1 WNHNN, CDR2 SYGVQD (reference sequence). Trimming took 3 bases from V and 6 from J, leaving 13 bases between them. The CDR3 sequence is 14 residues long. In the authors' workflow: Estimates of nucleated cell counts were drawn from the amplification of reference gene primers. Repertoires were generated with immunoSEQ multiplex PCR, while TCRdb's copy carries only in-frame clones and drops some. That table supplies the V and J calls and clone size; D and trimming were determined from the DNA. There are over 85,000 clones in the sample; roughly three quarters occur only once, and 20% to 25% lies in the top ten.

The chain combines TRBV10-1 with TRBJ2-3; D ambiguous. Sequenced material: peripheral blood. The receptor was isolated from a human donor in a cohort sampled during active COVID-19. This CDR3 reads CASSDIPLGDTQYF. DNA for the CDR3: TGCGCCAGCAGTGACATCCCTCTCGGGGATACGCAGTATTTT.